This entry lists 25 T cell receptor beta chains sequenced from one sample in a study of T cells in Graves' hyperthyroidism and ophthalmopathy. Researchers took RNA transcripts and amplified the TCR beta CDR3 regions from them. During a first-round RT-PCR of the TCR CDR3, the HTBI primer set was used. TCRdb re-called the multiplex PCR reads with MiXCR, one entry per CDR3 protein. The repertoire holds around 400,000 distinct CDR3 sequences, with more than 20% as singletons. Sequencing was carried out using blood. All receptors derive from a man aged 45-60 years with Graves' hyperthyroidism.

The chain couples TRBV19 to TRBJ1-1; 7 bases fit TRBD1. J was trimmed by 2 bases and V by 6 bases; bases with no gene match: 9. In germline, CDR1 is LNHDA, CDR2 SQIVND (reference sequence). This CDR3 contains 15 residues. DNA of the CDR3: TGTGCCAGTAGGAACCGGACAGGCCGTAACACTGAAGCTTTCTTT. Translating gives CASRNRTGRNTEAFF.

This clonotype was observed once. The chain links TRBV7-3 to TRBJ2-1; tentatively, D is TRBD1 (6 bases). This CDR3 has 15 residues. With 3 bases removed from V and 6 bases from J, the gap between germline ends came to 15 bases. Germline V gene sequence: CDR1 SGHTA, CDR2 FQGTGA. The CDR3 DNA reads TGTGCCAGCAGCTTTCGTGGACAGACCCCCAATGAGCAGTTCTTC. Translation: CASSFRGQTPNEQFF.

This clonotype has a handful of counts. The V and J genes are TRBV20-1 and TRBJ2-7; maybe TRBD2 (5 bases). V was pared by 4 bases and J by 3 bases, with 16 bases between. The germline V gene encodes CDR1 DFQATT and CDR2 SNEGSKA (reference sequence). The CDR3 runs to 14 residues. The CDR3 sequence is CSAISPTGVYEQYF. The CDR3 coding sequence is TGCAGTGCTATAAGCCCTACCGGGGTCTACGAGCAGTACTTC.

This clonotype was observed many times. This CDR3 reads CASSERESSYNEQFF. In DNA, the CDR3 is TGTGCCAGCAGTGAGAGAGAGAGCTCCTACAATGAGCAGTTCTTC. This rearrangement joins TRBV2 to TRBJ2-1; D remains unclear. Germline CDR1 SNHLY, CDR2 FYNNEI. The ends were cut back, 3 bases at V and 0 bases at J, with 9 bases in the middle. The CDR3 is 15 residues long.

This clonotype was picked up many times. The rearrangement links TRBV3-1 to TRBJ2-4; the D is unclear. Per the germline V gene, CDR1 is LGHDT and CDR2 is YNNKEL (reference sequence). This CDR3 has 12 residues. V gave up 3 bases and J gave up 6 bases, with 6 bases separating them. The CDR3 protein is CASSQGPNIQYF. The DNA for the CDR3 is TGTGCCAGCAGCCAGGGCCCAAACATTCAGTACTTC.

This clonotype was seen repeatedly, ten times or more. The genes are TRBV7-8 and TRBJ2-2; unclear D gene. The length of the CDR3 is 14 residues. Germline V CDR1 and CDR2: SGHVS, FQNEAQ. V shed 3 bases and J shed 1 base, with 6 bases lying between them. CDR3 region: CASSFGQNTGELFF. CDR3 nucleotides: TGTGCCAGCAGCTTTGGCCAGAACACCGGGGAGCTGTTTTTT.

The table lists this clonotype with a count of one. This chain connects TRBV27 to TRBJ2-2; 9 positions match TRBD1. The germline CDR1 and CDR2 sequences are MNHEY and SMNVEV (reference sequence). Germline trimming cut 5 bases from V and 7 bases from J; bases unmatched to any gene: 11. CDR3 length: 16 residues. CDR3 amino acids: CASSPTGGARNGELFF. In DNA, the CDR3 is TGTGCCAGCAGTCCAACAGGGGGCGCGAGAAACGGGGAGCTGTTTTTT.

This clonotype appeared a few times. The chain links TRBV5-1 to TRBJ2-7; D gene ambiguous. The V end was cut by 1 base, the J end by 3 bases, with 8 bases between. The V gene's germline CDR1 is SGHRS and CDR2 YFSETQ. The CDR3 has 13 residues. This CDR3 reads CASSLFVSYEQYF. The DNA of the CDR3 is TGCGCCAGCAGCTTGTTCGTCAGCTACGAGCAGTACTTC.

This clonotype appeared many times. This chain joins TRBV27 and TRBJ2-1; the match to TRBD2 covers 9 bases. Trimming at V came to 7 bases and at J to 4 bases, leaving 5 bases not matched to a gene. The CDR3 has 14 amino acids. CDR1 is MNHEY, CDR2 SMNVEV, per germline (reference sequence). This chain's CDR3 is CASTLAGGYNEQFF. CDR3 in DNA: TGTGCCAGCACTCTGGCGGGAGGGTACAATGAGCAGTTCTTC.

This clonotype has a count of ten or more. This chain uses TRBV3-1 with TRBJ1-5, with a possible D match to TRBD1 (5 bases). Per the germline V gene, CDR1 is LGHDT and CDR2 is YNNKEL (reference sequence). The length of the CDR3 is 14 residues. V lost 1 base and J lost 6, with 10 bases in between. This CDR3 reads CASSQAWGSQPQHF. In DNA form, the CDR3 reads TGTGCCAGCAGCCAAGCATGGGGGAGTCAGCCCCAGCATTTT.

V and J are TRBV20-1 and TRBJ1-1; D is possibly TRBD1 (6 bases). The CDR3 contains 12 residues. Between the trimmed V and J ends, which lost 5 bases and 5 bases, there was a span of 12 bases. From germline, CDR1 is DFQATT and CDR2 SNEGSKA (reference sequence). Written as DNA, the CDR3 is TGCAGTGCTGGTAGGGGGGGGACTGAAGCTTTCTTT. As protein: CSAGRGGTEAFF.

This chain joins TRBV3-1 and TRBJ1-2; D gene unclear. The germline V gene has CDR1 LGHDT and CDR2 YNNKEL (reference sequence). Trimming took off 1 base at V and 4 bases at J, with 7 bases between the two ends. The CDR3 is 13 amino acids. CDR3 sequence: CASSQGAVYGYTF. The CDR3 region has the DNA TGTGCCAGCAGCCAAGGAGCAGTCTATGGCTACACCTTC.

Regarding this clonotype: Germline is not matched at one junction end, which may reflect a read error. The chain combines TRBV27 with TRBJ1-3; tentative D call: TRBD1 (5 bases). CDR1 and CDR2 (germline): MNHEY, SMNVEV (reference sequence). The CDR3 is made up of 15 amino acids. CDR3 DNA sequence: TGTGCCAACAGTTTTGACGGGGGATCTGGAAACACCATATATTTT. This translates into CANSFDGGSGNTIYF.

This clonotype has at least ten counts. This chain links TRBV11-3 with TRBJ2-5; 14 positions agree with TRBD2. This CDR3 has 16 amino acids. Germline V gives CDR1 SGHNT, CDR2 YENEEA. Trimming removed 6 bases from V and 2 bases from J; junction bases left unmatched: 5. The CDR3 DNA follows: TGTGCCAGCAGTCGCGGACTAGCGGGAGGTCAAGAGACCCAGTACTTC. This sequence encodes CASSRGLAGGQETQYF.

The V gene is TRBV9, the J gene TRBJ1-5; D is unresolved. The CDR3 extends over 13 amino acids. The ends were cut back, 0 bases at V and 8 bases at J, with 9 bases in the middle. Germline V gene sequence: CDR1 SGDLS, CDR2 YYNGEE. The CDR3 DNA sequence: TGTGCCAGCAGCGTAGGGCACTCTGAGCCCCAGCATTTT. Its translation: CASSVGHSEPQHF.

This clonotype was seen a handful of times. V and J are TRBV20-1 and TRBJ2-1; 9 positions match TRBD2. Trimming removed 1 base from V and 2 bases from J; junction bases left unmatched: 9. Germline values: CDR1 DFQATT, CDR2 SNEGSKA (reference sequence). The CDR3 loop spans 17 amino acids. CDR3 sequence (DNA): TGCAGTGCTAGAGCGCTGCTAGCGGGGAGGACCTACAATGAGCAGTTCTTC. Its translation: CSARALLAGRTYNEQFF.

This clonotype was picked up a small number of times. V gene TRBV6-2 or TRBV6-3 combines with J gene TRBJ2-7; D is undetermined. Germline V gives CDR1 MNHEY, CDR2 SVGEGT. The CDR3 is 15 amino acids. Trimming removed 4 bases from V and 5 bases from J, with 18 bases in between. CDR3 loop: CASSFYVEGVNEQYF. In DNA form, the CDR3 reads TGTGCCAGCAGTTTCTACGTAGAAGGAGTCAACGAGCAGTACTTC.

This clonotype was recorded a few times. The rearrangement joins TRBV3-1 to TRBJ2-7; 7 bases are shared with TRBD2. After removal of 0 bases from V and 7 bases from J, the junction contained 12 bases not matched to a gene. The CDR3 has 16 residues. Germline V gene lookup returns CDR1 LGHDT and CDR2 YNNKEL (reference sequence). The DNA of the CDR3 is TGTGCCAGCAGCCAAGACCACCCCGGGACTACCTTGGAGCAGTACTTC. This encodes CASSQDHPGTTLEQYF.

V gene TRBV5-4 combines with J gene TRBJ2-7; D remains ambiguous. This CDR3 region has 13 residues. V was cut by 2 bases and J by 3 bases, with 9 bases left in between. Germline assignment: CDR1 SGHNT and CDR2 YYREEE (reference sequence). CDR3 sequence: CASSFNRVYEQYF. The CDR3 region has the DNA TGTGCCAGCAGCTTCAACCGGGTCTACGAGCAGTACTTC.

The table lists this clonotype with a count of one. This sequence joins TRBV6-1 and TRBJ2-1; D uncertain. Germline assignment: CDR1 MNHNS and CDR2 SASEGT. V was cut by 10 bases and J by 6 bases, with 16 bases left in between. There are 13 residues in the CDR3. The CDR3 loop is CAINPSLSNEQFF. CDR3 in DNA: TGTGCCATAAATCCCTCTCTTAGCAATGAGCAGTTCTTC.

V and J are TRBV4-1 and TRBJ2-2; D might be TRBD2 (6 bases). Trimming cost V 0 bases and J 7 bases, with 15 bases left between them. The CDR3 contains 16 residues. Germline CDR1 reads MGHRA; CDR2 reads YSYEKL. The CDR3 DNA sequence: TGCGCCAGCAGCCAAGATCCCCGGGAGTACAGCGGGGAGCTGTTTTTT. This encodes CASSQDPREYSGELFF.

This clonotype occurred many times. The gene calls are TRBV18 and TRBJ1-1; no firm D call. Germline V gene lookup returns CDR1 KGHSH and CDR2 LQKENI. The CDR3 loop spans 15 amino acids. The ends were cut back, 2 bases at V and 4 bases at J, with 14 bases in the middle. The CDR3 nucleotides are TGTGCCAGCTCACCAACCGTGGTCTCTAGCACTGAAGCTTTCTTT. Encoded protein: CASSPTVVSSTEAFF.

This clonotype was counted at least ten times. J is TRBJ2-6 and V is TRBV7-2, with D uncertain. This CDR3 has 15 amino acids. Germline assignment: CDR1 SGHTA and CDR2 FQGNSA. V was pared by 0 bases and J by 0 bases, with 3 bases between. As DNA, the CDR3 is TGTGCCAGCAGCTTAGCTGGCTCTGGGGCCAACGTCCTGACTTTC. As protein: CASSLAGSGANVLTF.

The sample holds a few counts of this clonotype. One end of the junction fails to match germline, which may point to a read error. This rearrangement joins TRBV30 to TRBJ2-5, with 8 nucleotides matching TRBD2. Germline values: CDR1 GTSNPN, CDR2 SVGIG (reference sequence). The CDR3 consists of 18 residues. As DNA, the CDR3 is TGTGCCTTGAGTCGACTCACTAGCGGTCCCCCGGGGCCAGAGACCCAGTACTTC. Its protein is CALSRLTSGPPGPETQYF.

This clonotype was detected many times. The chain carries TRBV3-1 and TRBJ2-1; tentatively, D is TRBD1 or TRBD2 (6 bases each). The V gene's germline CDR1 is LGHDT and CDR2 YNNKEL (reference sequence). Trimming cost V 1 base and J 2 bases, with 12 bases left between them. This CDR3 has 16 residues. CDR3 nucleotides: TGTGCCAGCAGCCAAGGGAGGGGGAGACCCTACAATGAGCAGTTCTTC. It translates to CASSQGRGRPYNEQFF.